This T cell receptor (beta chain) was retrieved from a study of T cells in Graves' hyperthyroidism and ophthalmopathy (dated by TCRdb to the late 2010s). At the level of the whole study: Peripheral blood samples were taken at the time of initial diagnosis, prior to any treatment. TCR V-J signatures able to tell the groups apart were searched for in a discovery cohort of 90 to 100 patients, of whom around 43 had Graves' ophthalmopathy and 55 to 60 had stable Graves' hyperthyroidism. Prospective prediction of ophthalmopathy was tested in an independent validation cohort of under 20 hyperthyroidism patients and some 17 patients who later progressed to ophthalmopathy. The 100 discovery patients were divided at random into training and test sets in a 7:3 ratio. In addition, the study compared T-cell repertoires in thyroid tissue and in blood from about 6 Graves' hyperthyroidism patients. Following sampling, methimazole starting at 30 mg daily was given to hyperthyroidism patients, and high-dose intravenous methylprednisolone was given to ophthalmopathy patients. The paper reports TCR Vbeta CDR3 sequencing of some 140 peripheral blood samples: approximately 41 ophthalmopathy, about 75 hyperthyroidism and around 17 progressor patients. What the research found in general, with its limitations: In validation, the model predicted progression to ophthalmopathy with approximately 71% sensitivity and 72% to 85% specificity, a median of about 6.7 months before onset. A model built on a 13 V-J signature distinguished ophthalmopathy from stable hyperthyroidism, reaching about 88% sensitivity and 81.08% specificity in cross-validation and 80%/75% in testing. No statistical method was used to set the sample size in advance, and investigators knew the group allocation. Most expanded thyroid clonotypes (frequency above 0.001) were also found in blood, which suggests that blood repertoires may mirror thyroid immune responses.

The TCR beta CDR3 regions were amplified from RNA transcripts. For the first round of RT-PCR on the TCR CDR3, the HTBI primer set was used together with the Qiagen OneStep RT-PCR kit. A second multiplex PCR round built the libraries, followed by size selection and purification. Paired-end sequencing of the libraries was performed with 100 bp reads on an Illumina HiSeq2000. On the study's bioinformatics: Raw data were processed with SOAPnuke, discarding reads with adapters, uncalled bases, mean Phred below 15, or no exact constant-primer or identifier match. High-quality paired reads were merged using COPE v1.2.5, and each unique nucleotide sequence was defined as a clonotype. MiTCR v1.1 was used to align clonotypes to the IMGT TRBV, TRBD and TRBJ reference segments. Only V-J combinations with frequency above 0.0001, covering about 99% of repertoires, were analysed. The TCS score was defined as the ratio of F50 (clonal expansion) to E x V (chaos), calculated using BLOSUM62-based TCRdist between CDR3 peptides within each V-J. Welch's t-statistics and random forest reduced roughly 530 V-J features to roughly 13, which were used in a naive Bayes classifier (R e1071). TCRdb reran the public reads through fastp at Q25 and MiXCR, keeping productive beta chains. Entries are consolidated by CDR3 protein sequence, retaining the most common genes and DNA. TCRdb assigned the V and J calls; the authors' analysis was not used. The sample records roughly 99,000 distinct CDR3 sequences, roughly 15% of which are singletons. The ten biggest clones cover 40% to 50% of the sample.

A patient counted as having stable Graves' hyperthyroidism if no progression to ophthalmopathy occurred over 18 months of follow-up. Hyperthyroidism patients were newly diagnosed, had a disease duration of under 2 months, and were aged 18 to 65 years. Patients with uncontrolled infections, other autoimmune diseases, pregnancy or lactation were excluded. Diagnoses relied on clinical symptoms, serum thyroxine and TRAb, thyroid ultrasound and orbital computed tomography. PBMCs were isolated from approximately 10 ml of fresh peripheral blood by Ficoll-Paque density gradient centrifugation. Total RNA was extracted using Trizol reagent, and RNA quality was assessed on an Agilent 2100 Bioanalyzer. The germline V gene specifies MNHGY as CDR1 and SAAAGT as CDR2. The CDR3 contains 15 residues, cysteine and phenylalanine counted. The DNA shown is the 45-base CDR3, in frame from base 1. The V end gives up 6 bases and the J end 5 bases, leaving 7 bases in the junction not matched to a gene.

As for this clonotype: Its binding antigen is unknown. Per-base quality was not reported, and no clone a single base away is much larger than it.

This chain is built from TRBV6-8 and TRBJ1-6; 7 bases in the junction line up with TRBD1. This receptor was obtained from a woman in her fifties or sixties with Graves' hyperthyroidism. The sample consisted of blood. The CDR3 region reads CASRHGQDDNSPLHF. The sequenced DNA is TGTGCCAGCAGGCACGGACAGGACGATAATTCACCCCTCCACTTT.